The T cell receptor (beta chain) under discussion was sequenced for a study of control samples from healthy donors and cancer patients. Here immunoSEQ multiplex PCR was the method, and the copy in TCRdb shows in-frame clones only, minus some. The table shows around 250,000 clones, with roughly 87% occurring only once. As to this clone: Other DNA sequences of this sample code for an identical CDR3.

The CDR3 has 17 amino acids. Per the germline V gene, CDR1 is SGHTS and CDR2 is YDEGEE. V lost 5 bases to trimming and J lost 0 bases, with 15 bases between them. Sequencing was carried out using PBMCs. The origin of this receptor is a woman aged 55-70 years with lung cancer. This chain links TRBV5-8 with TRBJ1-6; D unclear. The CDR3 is CASRSDGFRSYNSPLHF. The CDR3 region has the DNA TGTGCCAGCAGATCGGACGGATTCCGCTCCTATAATTCACCCCTCCACTTT.